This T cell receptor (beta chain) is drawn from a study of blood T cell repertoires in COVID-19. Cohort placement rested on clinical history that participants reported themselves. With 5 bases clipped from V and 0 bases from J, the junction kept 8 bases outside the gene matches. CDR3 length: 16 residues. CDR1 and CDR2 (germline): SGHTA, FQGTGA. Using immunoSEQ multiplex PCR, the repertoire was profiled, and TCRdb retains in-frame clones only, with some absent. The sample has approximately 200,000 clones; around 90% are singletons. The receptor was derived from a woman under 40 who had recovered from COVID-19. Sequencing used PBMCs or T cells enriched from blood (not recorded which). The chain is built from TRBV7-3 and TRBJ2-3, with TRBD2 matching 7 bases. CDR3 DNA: TGTGCCAGCAGCCCGAGGGGAGGGCCAAGCACAGATACGCAGTATTTT. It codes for CASSPRGGPSTDTQYF.